Reported below is one TCR beta chain. Some clones are missing from TCRdb's copy, which holds only in-frame ones; the method was immunoSEQ multiplex PCR. The sample yields around 1,500 clones, around 25% seen once. This sample was taken from a study of T cells in localized non-small cell lung cancer. This CDR3 is built from 15 residues. Germline V CDR1 and CDR2: KGHSH, LQKENI. V was trimmed by 7 bases and J by 0 bases, leaving 12 bases between them. Specimen: lung tumor tissue, collected before any cancer treatment. The TCR originated in a male donor at least 60 years old with stage III lung adenocarcinoma. The rearrangement joins TRBV18 to TRBJ1-4, with no clear D. CDR3 coding DNA: TGTGCCAGCTGGGGTGAATACGCAACTAATGAAAAACTGTTTTTT. Translated, it gives CASWGEYATNEKLFF.